This entry describes one T cell receptor beta chain. The sample originates from a study of CD8+ T cells in alopecia areata. The sequencing template was cDNA reverse transcribed from extracted RNA. Here immunoSEQ multiplex PCR was the method, and the copy in TCRdb shows in-frame clones only, minus some. The table shows roughly 250,000 clones, with 67% occurring only once. Source: CD4+ T cells sorted from blood, taken at week 0. The TCR comes from a human donor with alopecia areata.

In nucleotides, the CDR3 is TGTGCCAGCAGCCTGCCGGGTAGGGATACGCAGTATTTT. Protein: CASSLPGRDTQYF. The chain employs TRBV5-6 and TRBJ2-3; D call uncertain. The CDR3 covers 13 residues. Germline CDR1 SGHDT, CDR2 YYEEEE. Between the trimmed V and J ends, which lost 4 bases and 6 bases, there was a span of 12 bases.